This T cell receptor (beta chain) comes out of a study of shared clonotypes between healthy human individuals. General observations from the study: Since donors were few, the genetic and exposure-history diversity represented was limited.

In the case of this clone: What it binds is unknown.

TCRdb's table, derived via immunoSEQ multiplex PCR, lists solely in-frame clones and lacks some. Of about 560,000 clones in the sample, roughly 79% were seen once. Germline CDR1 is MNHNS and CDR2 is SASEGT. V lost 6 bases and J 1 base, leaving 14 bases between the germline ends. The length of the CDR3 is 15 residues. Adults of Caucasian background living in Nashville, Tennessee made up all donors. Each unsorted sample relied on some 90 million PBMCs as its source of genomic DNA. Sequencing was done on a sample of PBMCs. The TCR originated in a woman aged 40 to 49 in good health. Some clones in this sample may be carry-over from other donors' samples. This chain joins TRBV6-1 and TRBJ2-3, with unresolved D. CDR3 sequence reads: CASRRLNPGTDTQYF. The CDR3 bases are TGTGCCAGCAGGCGACTCAACCCTGGCACAGATACGCAGTATTTT.